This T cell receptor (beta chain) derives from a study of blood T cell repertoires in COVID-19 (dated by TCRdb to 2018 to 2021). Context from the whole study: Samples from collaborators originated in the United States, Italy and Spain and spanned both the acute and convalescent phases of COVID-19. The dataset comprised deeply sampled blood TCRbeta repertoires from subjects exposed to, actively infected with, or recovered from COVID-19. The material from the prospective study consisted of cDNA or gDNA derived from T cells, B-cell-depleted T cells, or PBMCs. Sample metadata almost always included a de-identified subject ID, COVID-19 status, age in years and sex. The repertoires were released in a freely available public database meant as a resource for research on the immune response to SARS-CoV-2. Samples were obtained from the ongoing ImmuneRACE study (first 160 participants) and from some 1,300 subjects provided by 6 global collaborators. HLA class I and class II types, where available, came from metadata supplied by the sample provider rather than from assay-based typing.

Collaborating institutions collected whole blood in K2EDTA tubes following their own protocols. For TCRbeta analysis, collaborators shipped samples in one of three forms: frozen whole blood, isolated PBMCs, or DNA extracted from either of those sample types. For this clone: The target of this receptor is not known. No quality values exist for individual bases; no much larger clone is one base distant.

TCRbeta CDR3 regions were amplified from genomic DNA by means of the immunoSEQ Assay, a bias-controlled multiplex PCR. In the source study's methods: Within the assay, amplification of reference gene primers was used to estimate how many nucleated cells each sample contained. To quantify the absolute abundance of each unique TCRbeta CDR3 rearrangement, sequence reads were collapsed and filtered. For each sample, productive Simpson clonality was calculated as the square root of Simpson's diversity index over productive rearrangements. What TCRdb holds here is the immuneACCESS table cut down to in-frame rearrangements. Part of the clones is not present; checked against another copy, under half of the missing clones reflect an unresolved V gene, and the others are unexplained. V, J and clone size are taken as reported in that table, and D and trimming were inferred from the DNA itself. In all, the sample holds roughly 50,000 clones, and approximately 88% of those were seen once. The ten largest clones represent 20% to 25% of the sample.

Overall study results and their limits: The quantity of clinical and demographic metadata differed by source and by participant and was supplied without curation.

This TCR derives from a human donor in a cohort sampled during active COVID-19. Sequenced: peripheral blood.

The CDR3 in this case is CAIRDSSDTEAFF. The DNA sequence is as follows: TGTGCCATCAGGGACAGTTCGGACACTGAAGCTTTCTTT. The chain is encoded by TRBV10-3 joined to TRBJ1-1; TRBD1 is possibly the D segment (6 matching bases). Reading from cysteine to phenylalanine, the CDR3 counts 13 amino acids. The read is trimmed to its CDR3 DNA, 39 bases read in frame from base 1. V was cut back by 6 bases and J by 3 bases, leaving a gap of 11 bases between them. CDR1 and CDR2 are drawn from the germline V gene: ENHRY, SYGVKD.